This T cell receptor (beta chain) originates from a study of blood T cell repertoires in COVID-19. Turning to the study itself: Collection of acute and convalescent COVID-19 samples took place in the United States, Italy and Spain.

In germline, CDR1 is MNHNY, CDR2 SVGAGI (reference sequence). Trimming removed 5 bases from V and 3 bases from J, with 22 bases in between. The CDR3 loop spans 17 amino acids. Authors' analysis steps: Quantification of nucleated cells was approximated via reference gene primer amplification. Assay used: immunoSEQ multiplex PCR; TCRdb lists only in-frame clones, some missing. The DNA gave D and trimming, while V, J and clone size come from that table. The sample carries 200,000 or so clones, around 83% recorded once. Input material: peripheral blood. V is TRBV6-6 and J is TRBJ1-2, with a weak D call TRBD1 (6 bases). The source is a woman aged 35 to 49 with acute or convalescent COVID-19. The CDR3: CASSLTKSQTGYYGYTF. The CDR3 bases are TGTGCCAGCAGTCTAACCAAAAGCCAAACAGGGTACTATGGCTACACCTTC.